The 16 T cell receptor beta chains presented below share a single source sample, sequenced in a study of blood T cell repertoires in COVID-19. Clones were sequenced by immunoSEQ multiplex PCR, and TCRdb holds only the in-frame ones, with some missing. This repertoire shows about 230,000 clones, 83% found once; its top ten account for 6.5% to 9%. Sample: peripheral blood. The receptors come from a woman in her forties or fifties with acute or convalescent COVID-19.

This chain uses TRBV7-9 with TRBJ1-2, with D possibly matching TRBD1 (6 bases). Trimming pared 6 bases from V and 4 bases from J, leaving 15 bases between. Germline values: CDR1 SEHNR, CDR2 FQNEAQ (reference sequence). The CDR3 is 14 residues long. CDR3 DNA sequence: TGTGCCAGCAGACCCGGACAGACAGGCTATGGCTACACCTTC. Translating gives CASRPGQTGYGYTF.

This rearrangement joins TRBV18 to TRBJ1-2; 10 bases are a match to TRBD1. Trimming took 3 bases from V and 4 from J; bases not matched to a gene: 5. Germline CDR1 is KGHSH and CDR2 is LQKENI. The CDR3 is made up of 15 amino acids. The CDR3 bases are TGTGCCAGCTCACCTGGGACAGGGGAGCCCTATGGCTACACCTTC. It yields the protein CASSPGTGEPYGYTF.

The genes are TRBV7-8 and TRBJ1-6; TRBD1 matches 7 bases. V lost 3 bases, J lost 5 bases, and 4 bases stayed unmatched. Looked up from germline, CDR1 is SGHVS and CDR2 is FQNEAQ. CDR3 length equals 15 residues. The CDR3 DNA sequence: TGTGCCAGCAGCTTTGAGACAGGGCATAATTCACCCCTCCACTTT. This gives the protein CASSFETGHNSPLHF. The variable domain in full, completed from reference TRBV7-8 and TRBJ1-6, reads GAGVSQSPRYKVAKRGQDVALRCDPISGHVSLFWYQQALGQGPEFLTYFQNEAQLDKSGLPSDRFFAERPEGSVSTLKIQRTQQEDSAVYLCASSFETGHNSPLHFGNGTRLTVT.

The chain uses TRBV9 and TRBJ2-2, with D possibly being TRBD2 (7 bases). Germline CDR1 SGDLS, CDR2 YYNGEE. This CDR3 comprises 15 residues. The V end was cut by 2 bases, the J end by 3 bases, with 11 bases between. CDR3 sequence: CASSVRGADTGELFF. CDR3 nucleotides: TGTGCCAGCAGCGTCCGGGGGGCTGACACCGGGGAGCTGTTTTTT.

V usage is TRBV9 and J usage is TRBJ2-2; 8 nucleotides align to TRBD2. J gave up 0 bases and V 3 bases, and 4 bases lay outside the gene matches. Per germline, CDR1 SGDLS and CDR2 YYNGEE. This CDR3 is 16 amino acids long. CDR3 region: CASSGTGGANTGELFF. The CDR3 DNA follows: TGTGCCAGCAGCGGAACGGGGGGGGCGAACACCGGGGAGCTGTTTTTT.

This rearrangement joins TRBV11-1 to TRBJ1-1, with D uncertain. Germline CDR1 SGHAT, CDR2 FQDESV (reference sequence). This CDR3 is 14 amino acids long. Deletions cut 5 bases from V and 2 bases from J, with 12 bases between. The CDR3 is CASSRGWQNTEAFF. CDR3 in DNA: TGTGCCAGCAGCAGAGGATGGCAAAACACTGAAGCTTTCTTT.

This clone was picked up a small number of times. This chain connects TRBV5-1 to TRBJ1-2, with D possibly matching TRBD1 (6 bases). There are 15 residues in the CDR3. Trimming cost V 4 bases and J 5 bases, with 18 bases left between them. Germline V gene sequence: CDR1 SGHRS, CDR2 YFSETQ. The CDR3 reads CASSLGQQVGYGYTF. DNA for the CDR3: TGCGCCAGCAGCCTAGGACAGCAAGTGGGGTATGGCTACACCTTC.

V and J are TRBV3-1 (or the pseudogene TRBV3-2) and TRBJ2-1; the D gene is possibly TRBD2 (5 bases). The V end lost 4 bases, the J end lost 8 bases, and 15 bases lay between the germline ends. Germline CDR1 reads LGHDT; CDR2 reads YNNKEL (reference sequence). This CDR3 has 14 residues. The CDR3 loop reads CASSPRTRGHEQFF. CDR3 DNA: TGTGCCAGCAGCCCGCGAACTAGAGGTCATGAGCAGTTCTTC.

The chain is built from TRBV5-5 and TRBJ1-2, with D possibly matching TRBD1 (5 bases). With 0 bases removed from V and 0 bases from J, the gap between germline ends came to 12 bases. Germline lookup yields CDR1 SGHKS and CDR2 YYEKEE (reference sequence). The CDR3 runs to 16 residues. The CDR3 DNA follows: TGTGCCAGCAGCTTGGTGGGGGGAGAAGCTAACTATGGCTACACCTTC. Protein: CASSLVGGEANYGYTF.

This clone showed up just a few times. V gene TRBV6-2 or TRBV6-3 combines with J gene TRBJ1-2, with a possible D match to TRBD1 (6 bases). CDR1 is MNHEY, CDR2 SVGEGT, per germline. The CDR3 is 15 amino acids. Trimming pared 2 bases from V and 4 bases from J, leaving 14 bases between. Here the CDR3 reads CASSYSQGNLYGYTF. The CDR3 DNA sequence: TGTGCCAGCAGTTACAGCCAGGGGAACCTCTATGGCTACACCTTC.

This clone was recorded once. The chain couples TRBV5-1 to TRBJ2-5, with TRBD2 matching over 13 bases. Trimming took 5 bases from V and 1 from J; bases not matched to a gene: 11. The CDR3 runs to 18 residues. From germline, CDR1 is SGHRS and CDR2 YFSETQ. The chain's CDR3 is CASRSSTGLAGLQETQYF. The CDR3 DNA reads TGCGCCAGCAGATCCTCCACGGGACTAGCGGGACTCCAAGAGACCCAGTACTTC. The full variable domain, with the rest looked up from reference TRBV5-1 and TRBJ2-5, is KAGVTQTPRYLIKTRGQQVTLSCSPISGHRSVSWYQQTPGQGLQFLFEYFSETQRNKGNFPGRFSGRQFSNSRSEMNVSTLELGDSALYLCASRSSTGLAGLQETQYFGPGTRLLVL.

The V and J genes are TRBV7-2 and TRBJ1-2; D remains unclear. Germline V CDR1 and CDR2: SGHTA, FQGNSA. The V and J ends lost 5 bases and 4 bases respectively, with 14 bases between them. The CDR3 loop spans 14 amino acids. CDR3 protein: CASSPAIIPYGYTF. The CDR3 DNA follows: TGTGCCAGCAGCCCCGCGATTATCCCCTATGGCTACACCTTC. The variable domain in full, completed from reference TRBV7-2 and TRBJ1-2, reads GAGVSQSPSNKVTEKGKDVELRCDPISGHTALYWYRQSLGQGLEFLIYFQGNSAPDKSGLPSDRFSAERTGGSVSTLTIQRTQQEDSAVYLCASSPAIIPYGYTFGSGTRLTVV.

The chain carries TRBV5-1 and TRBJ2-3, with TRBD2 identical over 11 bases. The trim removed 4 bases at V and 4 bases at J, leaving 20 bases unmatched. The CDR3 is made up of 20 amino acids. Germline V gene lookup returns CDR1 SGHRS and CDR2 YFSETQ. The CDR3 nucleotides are TGCGCCAGCAGCCAACAGAAGCCTACTAGCGGGAGTCCCCATCCAGATACGCAGTATTTT. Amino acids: CASSQQKPTSGSPHPDTQYF.

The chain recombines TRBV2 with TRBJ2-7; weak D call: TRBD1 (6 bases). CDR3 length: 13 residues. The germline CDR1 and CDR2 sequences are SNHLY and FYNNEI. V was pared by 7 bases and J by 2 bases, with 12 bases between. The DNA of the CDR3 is TGTGCCAGCAAGGCGACAGGCACCTACGAGCAGTACTTC. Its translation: CASKATGTYEQYF.

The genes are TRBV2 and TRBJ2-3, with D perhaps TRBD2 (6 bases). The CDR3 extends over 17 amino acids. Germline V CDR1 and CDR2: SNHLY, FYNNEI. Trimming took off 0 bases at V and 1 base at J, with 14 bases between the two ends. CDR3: CASSEASGVLGTDTQYF. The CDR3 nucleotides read TGTGCCAGCAGTGAAGCTTCGGGAGTATTGGGCACAGATACGCAGTATTTT.

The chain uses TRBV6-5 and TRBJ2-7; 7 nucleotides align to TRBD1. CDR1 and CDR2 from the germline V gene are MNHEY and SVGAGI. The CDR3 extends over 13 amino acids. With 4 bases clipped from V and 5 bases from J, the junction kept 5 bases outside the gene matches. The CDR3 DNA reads TGTGCCAGCAGTTTAAAGACAGGGCACGAGCAGTACTTC. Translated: CASSLKTGHEQYF.